The 25 T cell receptor beta chains below all came from one sample that was sequenced in a study of identical twins (dated by TCRdb to about 2016). Library prep was done by 5' RACE. Sequencing instrument: Illumina HiSeq 2000. The public reads were run again by TCRdb, first through fastp at Q25 and then through MiXCR, and only productive beta chains were kept. Each record represents a unique CDR3 protein, reported with the most common genes and DNA among its rows. In all, the sample holds about 470,000 distinct CDR3 sequences, and 20% to 30% of those were seen once. The ten largest clones take up around 3% of the sample. The same sample was also studied in work on T cells expressing NK-cell markers.

Sequenced: CD4+ T cells sorted from blood. Every receptor here comes from a woman between 18 and 29 years old in good health.

This clonotype was counted only a few times. The rearrangement uses TRBV3-1 and TRBJ2-7; no firm D call. Germline CDR1 is LGHDT and CDR2 is YNNKEL (reference sequence). The CDR3 runs 15 residues. Trimming left V 4 bases short and J 3 bases short, with 16 bases between. CDR3 amino acids: CASSRIDTRGYEQYF. DNA of the CDR3: TGTGCCAGCAGCCGGATTGACACGCGCGGCTACGAGCAGTACTTC.

The chain joins TRBV20-1 to TRBJ2-2; no reliable D call. The CDR3 length is 13 residues. V was shortened by 3 bases and J by 3 bases, with 8 bases between the two germline ends. The germline V gene encodes CDR1 DFQATT and CDR2 SNEGSKA (reference sequence). The CDR3 DNA reads as TGCAGTGCTAGGAGATCCGACACCGGGGAGCTGTTTTTT. Translation gives CSARRSDTGELFF.

The V call is TRBV5-4, the J call TRBJ2-5; 8 nucleotides align to TRBD2. Germline CDR1 SGHNT, CDR2 YYREEE (reference sequence). CDR3 length equals 19 residues. The V and J ends lost 0 bases and 6 bases, in that order; junction bases with no gene match: 19. The CDR3 coding sequence is TGTGCCAGCAGCTTGGCCGGTTTCCGTTTTAAGCGGGAGAGGAAGACCCAGTACTTC. This translates into CASSLAGFRFKRERKTQYF.

The V call is TRBV20-1, the J call TRBJ1-2; a weak D match, TRBD1 (6 bases). The V and J ends lost 1 base and 2 bases respectively, with 14 bases between them. Germline CDR1 reads DFQATT; CDR2 reads SNEGSKA (reference sequence). The CDR3 runs 15 residues. The CDR3 here is CSARGQRGVNYGYTF. The DNA of the CDR3 is TGCAGTGCTAGAGGGCAGAGGGGGGTCAACTATGGCTACACCTTC.

This clonotype appeared many times. This sequence joins TRBV7-2 and TRBJ2-7, with D maybe TRBD2 (5 bases). CDR1 is SGHTA and CDR2 is FQGNSA in the germline V gene. The CDR3 covers 14 residues. Trimming took off 5 bases at V and 2 bases at J, with 13 bases between the two ends. CDR3 DNA: TGTGCCAGCAGCCCGGAACTAGGGCCCTACGAGCAGTACTTC. As protein: CASSPELGPYEQYF.

In the case of this clonotype: The junction does not match germline at one end; this may be a read error. CDR3 amino acids: CSARDGTNPGTRRLF. In DNA form, the CDR3 reads TGCAGTGCTAGAGATGGGACTAACCCCGGGACACGGCGATTGTTC. V gene TRBV20-1 combines with J gene TRBJ2-7, with D tentatively TRBD2 (7 bases). The CDR3 runs 15 residues. Germline V lookup: CDR1 DFQATT, CDR2 SNEGSKA (reference sequence).

The V gene is TRBV29-1, the J gene TRBJ2-3; TRBD2 matches at 8 bases. V lost 5 bases, J lost 5 bases, and 12 bases stayed unmatched. Germline lookup yields CDR1 SQVTM and CDR2 ANQGSEA. CDR3 length: 15 amino acids. The CDR3 sequence is CSVPPPGGALDTQYF. DNA of the CDR3: TGCAGCGTTCCCCCCCCCGGGGGGGCGCTAGATACGCAGTATTTT.

This clonotype occurred a few times. The rearrangement uses TRBV5-8 and TRBJ2-7; a weak D match, TRBD1 (5 bases). The V gene's germline CDR1 is SGHTS and CDR2 YDEGEE. Trimming took 4 bases from V and 0 from J, leaving 14 bases between them. The CDR3 is 15 residues long. CDR3 loop: CASSRTRLSSYEQYF. The DNA of the CDR3 is TGTGCCAGCAGCCGGACAAGACTTAGCTCCTACGAGCAGTACTTC. Full variable domain (missing parts from reference TRBV5-8 and TRBJ2-7): EAGVTQSPTHLIKTRGQQATLRCSPISGHTSVYWYQQALGLGLQFLLWYDEGEERNRGNFPPRFSGRQFPNYSSELNVNALELEDSALYLCASSRTRLSSYEQYFGPGTRLTVT.

The rearrangement uses TRBV20-1 and TRBJ2-7; D is perhaps TRBD1 (5 bases). The CDR3 runs 12 residues. V was trimmed by 4 bases and J by 3 bases, leaving 10 bases between them. Germline V gene data show CDR1 as DFQATT and CDR2 as SNEGSKA (reference sequence). For the CDR3, the DNA is TGCAGTGCTAATAGTCAGGGCTACGAGCAGTACTTC. Its translation: CSANSQGYEQYF.

CDR3 in amino acids: CASSFRRGNRGETQYF. CDR3 DNA: TGTGCCAGCAGTTTTCGGCGAGGGAACAGGGGAGAGACCCAGTACTTC. The chain couples TRBV6-5 to TRBJ2-5, with TRBD1 matching over 7 bases. The CDR3 covers 16 residues. CDR1 is MNHEY, CDR2 SVGAGI, per germline. V shed 4 bases, J shed 4 bases, and the junction held 12 bases outside the gene matches.

The gene calls are TRBV19 and TRBJ1-3, with D unclear. V was pared by 6 bases and J by 0 bases, with 12 bases between. Germline V gives CDR1 LNHDA, CDR2 SQIVND (reference sequence). The CDR3 consists of 15 residues. The CDR3 DNA reads as TGTGCCAGTAGCCGAAGCCCCTCCTCTGGAAACACCATATATTTT. Protein: CASSRSPSSGNTIYF.

The rearrangement uses TRBV7-2 and TRBJ2-3, with TRBD2 matching over 10 bases. CDR3 length: 16 amino acids. J was trimmed by 2 bases and V by 5 bases; bases with no gene match: 7. Germline lookup yields CDR1 SGHTA and CDR2 FQGNSA. CDR3 nucleotides: TGTGCCAGCAGCCGCGGACTAGCGGATATCACAGATACGCAGTATTTT. Its protein product is CASSRGLADITDTQYF.

The CDR3 nucleotides read TGTGCCAGCAGTCACAGGGGCGAGCAGTACTTC. Encoded protein: CASSHRGEQYF. The rearrangement joins TRBV12-3 or TRBV12-4 to TRBJ2-7; 7 bases match TRBD1. The CDR3 is made up of 11 amino acids. The trim removed 5 bases at V and 6 bases at J, leaving 1 base unmatched.

This clonotype has at least ten counts. This chain uses TRBV12-3 or TRBV12-4 with TRBJ1-1; D might be TRBD1 (6 bases). The V and J ends lost 4 bases and 3 bases respectively, with 12 bases between them. The CDR3 is made up of 14 amino acids. The CDR3 sequence is CASSYGQLYTEAFF. CDR3 in DNA: TGTGCCAGCAGTTACGGACAGCTTTACACTGAAGCTTTCTTT.

The V and J genes are TRBV20-1 and TRBJ2-5; TRBD2 matches at 8 bases. V shed 6 bases and J 0 bases; nucleotides not matched to a gene: 9. From germline, CDR1 is DFQATT and CDR2 SNEGSKA (reference sequence). CDR3 size: 15 residues. This chain's CDR3 is CSASSPGLDQETQYF. The CDR3 bases are TGCAGTGCGAGTTCTCCGGGACTAGACCAAGAGACCCAGTACTTC.

This clonotype was detected ten times or more. The V and J genes are TRBV7-2 and TRBJ2-7; D call uncertain. The CDR3 is 13 residues long. V lost 1 base and J lost 3, with 7 bases in between. Germline lookup yields CDR1 SGHTA and CDR2 FQGNSA. CDR3 DNA: TGTGCCAGCAGCTTAGACCCGAGCTACGAGCAGTACTTC. Its translation: CASSLDPSYEQYF. Drawing the rest from reference TRBV7-2 and TRBJ2-7, the complete variable domain is GAGVSQSPSNKVTEKGKDVELRCDPISGHTALYWYRQSLGQGLEFLIYFQGNSAPDKSGLPSDRFSAERTGGSVSTLTIQRTQQEDSAVYLCASSLDPSYEQYFGPGTRLTVT.

This clonotype was seen a handful of times. The rearrangement joins TRBV5-1 to TRBJ2-1; D is uncertain. CDR3 size: 15 residues. Germline V lookup: CDR1 SGHRS, CDR2 YFSETQ. V was shortened by 0 bases and J by 2 bases, with 9 bases between the two germline ends. CDR3 region: CASSLDYSTYNEQFF. The CDR3 nucleotides are TGCGCCAGCAGCTTGGATTACAGCACCTACAATGAGCAGTTCTTC.

The chain combines TRBV15 with TRBJ2-6; no definite D call. The V end lost 2 bases, the J end lost 0 bases, and 5 bases lay between the germline ends. This CDR3 is 15 amino acids long. CDR1 and CDR2 from the germline V gene are LNHNV and YYDKDF (reference sequence). The CDR3 nucleotides read TGTGCCACCAGCAGAATGAGCTCTGGGGCCAACGTCCTGACTTTC. Translating gives CATSRMSSGANVLTF.

This clonotype was observed a handful of times. J is TRBJ2-1 and V is TRBV14; 10 bases agree with TRBD1. Trimming took 4 bases from V and 6 from J; bases not matched to a gene: 6. The V gene's germline CDR1 is SGHDN and CDR2 FVKESK. This CDR3 spans 15 amino acids. The CDR3: CASSRWDRGGNEQFF. CDR3 DNA: TGTGCCAGCAGCCGTTGGGACAGGGGAGGCAATGAGCAGTTCTTC.

This chain links TRBV7-3 with TRBJ1-1; D remains ambiguous. The CDR3 sequence is 14 residues long. Trimming shortened V by 0 bases and J by 2 bases, and 7 bases separated the two germline ends. Germline V gene lookup returns CDR1 SGHTA and CDR2 FQGTGA. CDR3 in amino acids: CASSLTPHNTEAFF. The CDR3 nucleotides read TGTGCCAGCAGCTTAACGCCGCACAACACTGAAGCTTTCTTT.

This clonotype was picked up a small number of times. The chain links TRBV6-2 or TRBV6-3 to TRBJ2-1, with 7 bases matching TRBD1. In germline, CDR1 is MNHEY, CDR2 SVGEGT. The V segment lost 5 bases and the J segment 2 bases; nucleotides outside the gene matches: 3. The CDR3 is 14 residues long. CDR3 bases: TGTGCCAGCAGTCAGGACAGGACCTACAATGAGCAGTTCTTC. Amino acids: CASSQDRTYNEQFF.

The rearrangement links TRBV20-1 to TRBJ2-3, with 13 positions matching TRBD2. The J segment lost 7 bases and the V segment lost 3 bases, leaving 4 bases of the junction unmatched. CDR1 DFQATT and CDR2 SNEGSKA come from the germline V gene (reference sequence). The length of the CDR3 is 14 residues. The CDR3 bases are TGCAGTGCTAGGGGACTAGCGGGGCCCAATACGCAGTATTTT. This translates into CSARGLAGPNTQYF.

The genes are TRBV12-3 or TRBV12-4 and TRBJ2-1; the match to TRBD2 covers 10 bases. The CDR3 is made up of 14 amino acids. V was pared by 6 bases and J by 9 bases, with 8 bases of the junction left unmatched. DNA for the CDR3: TGTGCCAGCAGCCAGGGAGCGGGAGGGGGTGAGCAGTTCTTC. This codes for CASSQGAGGGEQFF.

This clonotype is a singleton in its sample. The gene calls are TRBV4-2 and TRBJ2-2, with TRBD2 matching over 10 bases. The germline gives CDR1 LGHNA, CDR2 YNFKEQ. This CDR3 comprises 18 residues. V shed 0 bases, J shed 5 bases, and the junction held 9 bases outside the gene matches. The CDR3 region is CASSQEIGAGGHTGELFF. The DNA for the CDR3 is TGTGCCAGCAGCCAAGAAATAGGAGCGGGGGGGCATACCGGGGAGCTGTTTTTT.

The chain employs TRBV20-1 and TRBJ2-6; D may be TRBD1 or TRBD2 (6 bases each). Germline CDR1 reads DFQATT; CDR2 reads SNEGSKA (reference sequence). The V and J ends lost 4 bases and 6 bases respectively, with 16 bases between them. This CDR3 region has 15 residues. Written as DNA, the CDR3 is TGCAGTGCTACAGGTTCGGGGGCCGTGGCCAACGTCCTGACTTTC. This sequence encodes CSATGSGAVANVLTF.